These 8 T cell receptor beta chains were all obtained from the same sample, sequenced in a study of blood T cell repertoires in COVID-19. Measured with immunoSEQ multiplex PCR; TCRdb has only the in-frame clones, and not every one. Of just over 350,000 clones in the sample, roughly 87% were seen once. The sample comprised PBMCs or T cells enriched from blood (not recorded which). The receptors come from a woman aged 25 to 39 who had recovered from COVID-19.

The V call is TRBV9, the J call TRBJ1-3; 9 bases agree with TRBD1. The germline CDR1 and CDR2 sequences are SGDLS and YYNGEE. V was clipped by 4 bases and J by 2 bases; unmatched bases: 4. The CDR3 is made up of 15 amino acids. The CDR3 here is CASSQGTGTGNTIYF. The CDR3, as DNA: TGTGCCAGCAGCCAAGGGACAGGGACTGGAAACACCATATATTTT.

The chain is built from TRBV18 and TRBJ2-7, with 7 nucleotides matching TRBD1. Germline trimming cut 3 bases from V and 3 bases from J; bases unmatched to any gene: 8. This CDR3 is built from 15 residues. Germline values: CDR1 KGHSH, CDR2 LQKENI. The CDR3 coding sequence is TGTGCCAGCTCACCGGTCACAGGGGCCCACTACGAGCAGTACTTC. Translated: CASSPVTGAHYEQYF.

This chain links TRBV29-1 with TRBJ2-7, with D perhaps matching TRBD1 (6 bases). V lost 5 bases and J lost 7, with 15 bases in between. Germline loops: CDR1 SQVTM, CDR2 ANQGSEA. This CDR3 is built from 12 residues. DNA for the CDR3: TGCAGCGTTATCCGGGACATGGGAGAGCAGTACTTC. This gives the protein CSVIRDMGEQYF.

The J gene is TRBJ1-1, the V gene TRBV27, with 7 bases aligning to TRBD1. Germline assignment: CDR1 MNHEY and CDR2 SMNVEV (reference sequence). This CDR3 comprises 16 residues. Trimming at V came to 2 bases and at J to 5 bases, leaving 11 bases not matched to a gene. CDR3 in amino acids: CASSLGPGGMGTEAFF. The CDR3 DNA reads as TGTGCCAGCAGTTTAGGCCCAGGGGGAATGGGGACTGAAGCTTTCTTT.

The chain couples TRBV9 to TRBJ1-1, with a tentative D call TRBD1 (5 bases). Trimming cost V 2 bases and J 7 bases, with 12 bases left between them. Germline V gene lookup returns CDR1 SGDLS and CDR2 YYNGEE. The CDR3 spans 13 residues. The CDR3 loop reads CASSVGGRDEAFF. The CDR3 coding sequence is TGTGCCAGCAGCGTGGGGGGAAGAGATGAAGCTTTCTTT.

V is TRBV25-1 and J is TRBJ1-2; D is ambiguous. V dropped 7 bases and J dropped 4 bases, with 13 bases sitting between them. In germline, CDR1 is MGHDK, CDR2 SYGVNS. This CDR3 spans 13 amino acids. CDR3 region: CASKEVGGYGYTF. The CDR3 coding sequence is TGTGCCAGCAAAGAAGTGGGAGGCTATGGCTACACCTTC.

There are a few counts of this clone. V and J are TRBV28 and TRBJ1-6; D perhaps matches TRBD1 (6 bases). Germline-derived CDR1 and CDR2 are MDHEN and SYDVKM. V lost 5 bases and J lost 10, with 15 bases in between. This CDR3 spans 14 amino acids. In DNA, the CDR3 is TGTGCCAGCAGTGGCAGGGGCCTTCGGTCACCCCTCCACTTT. It codes for CASSGRGLRSPLHF.

The V and J genes are TRBV19 and TRBJ2-7; 9 nucleotides line up with TRBD1. The CDR3 is 15 residues long. Germline CDR1 LNHDA, CDR2 SQIVND (reference sequence). The V segment lost 4 bases and the J segment 4 bases; nucleotides outside the gene matches: 8. CDR3 loop: CASSTTGTGRYEQYF. CDR3 bases: TGTGCCAGTAGTACGACCGGGACAGGGCGGTACGAGCAGTACTTC. Full variable domain (rest looked up from reference TRBV19 and TRBJ2-7): DGGITQSPKYLFRKEGQNVTLSCEQNLNHDAMYWYRQDPGQGLRLIYYSQIVNDFQKGDIAEGYSVSREKKESFPLTVTSAQKNPTAFYLCASSTTGTGRYEQYFGPGTRLTVT.